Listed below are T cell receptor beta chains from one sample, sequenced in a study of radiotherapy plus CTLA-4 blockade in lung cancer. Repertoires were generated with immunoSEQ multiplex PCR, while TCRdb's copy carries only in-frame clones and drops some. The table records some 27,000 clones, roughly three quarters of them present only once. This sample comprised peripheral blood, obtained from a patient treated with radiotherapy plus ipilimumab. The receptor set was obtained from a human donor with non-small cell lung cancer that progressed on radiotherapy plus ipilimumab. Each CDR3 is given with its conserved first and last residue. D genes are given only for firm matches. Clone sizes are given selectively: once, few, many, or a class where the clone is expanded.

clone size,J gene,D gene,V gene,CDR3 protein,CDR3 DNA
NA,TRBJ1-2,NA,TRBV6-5,CASSYTGPNYGYTF,TGTGCCAGCAGTTACACAGGGCCTAACTATGGCTACACCTTC
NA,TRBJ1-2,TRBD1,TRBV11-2,CASSAQGAYYGYTF,TGTGCCAGCAGCGCACAGGGGGCGTACTATGGCTACACCTTC
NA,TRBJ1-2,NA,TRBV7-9,CASSLSGYGYTF,TGTGCCAGCAGCTTAAGTGGCTATGGCTACACCTTC
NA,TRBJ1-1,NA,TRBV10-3,CAISESLSLNTEAFF,TGTGCCATCAGTGAGTCTCTGAGTTTAAACACTGAAGCTTTCTTT
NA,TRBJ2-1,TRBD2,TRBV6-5,CASSYRAGGVREQFF,TGTGCCAGCAGTTACCGTGCGGGAGGGGTTCGCGAGCAGTTCTTC
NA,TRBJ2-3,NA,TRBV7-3,CASSPSGYADTQYF,TGTGCCAGCAGCCCCTCAGGATACGCAGATACGCAGTATTTT
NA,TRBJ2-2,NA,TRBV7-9,CASSGQSNTGELFF,TGTGCCAGCAGCGGACAGTCGAACACCGGGGAGCTGTTTTTT
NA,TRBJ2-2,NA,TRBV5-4,CASSLTRVETGELFF,TGTGCCAGCAGCTTGACCCGGGTAGAGACCGGGGAGCTGTTTTTT
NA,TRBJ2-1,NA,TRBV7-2,CASSVRWVNEQFF,TGTGCCAGCAGCGTCCGGTGGGTCAATGAGCAGTTCTTC
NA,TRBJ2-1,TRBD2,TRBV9,CASSVEGGSYNEQFF,TGTGCCAGCAGCGTAGAGGGCGGGAGTTACAATGAGCAGTTCTTC
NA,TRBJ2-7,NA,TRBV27,CASSPRDTTYEQYF,TGTGCCAGCAGTCCACGGGACACAACCTACGAGCAGTACTTC
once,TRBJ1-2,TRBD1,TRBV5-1,CASSLGDSWGYTF,TGCGCCAGCAGCTTGGGGGACAGTTGGGGCTACACCTTC
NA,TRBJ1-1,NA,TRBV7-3,CASTSGRGSTEAFF,TGTGCCAGCACCTCAGGGAGGGGATCCACTGAAGCTTTCTTT
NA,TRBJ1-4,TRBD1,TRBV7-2,CASSPGTGNEKLFF,TGTGCCAGCAGCCCCGGGACAGGGAATGAAAAACTGTTTTTT